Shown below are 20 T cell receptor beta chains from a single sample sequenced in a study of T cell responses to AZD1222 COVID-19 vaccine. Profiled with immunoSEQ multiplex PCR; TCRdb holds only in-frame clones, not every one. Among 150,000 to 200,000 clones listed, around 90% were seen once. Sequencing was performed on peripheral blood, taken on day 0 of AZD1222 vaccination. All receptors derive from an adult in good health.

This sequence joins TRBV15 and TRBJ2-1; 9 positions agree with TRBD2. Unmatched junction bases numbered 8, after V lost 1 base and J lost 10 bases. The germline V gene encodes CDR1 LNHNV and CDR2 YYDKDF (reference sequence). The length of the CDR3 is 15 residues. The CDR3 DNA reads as TGTGCCACCAGCAGAGCCGTAGCGGGGGACCCAGAGCAGTTCTTC. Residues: CATSRAVAGDPEQFF. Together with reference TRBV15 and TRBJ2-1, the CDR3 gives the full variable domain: DAMVIQNPRYQVTQFGKPVTLSCSQTLNHNVMYWYQQKSSQAPKLLFHYYDKDFNNEADTPDNFQSRRPNTSFCFLDIRSPGLGDTAMYLCATSRAVAGDPEQFFGPGTRLTVL.

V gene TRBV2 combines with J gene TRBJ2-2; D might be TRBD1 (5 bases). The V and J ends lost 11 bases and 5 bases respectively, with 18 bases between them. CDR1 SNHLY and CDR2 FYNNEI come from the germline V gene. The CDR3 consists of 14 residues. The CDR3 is CAVPMGRGTGELFF. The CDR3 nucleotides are TGTGCCGTCCCAATGGGTAGGGGTACCGGGGAGCTGTTTTTT.

The chain's CDR3 is CASSFWGGIAEAFF. As DNA, the CDR3 is TGCGCCAGCAGCTTCTGGGGGGGTATCGCTGAAGCTTTCTTT. The chain employs TRBV5-1 and TRBJ1-1; D possibly corresponds to TRBD1 (5 bases). The CDR3 consists of 14 residues. Trimming shortened V by 2 bases and J by 6 bases, and 14 bases separated the two germline ends. Germline V gene sequence: CDR1 SGHRS, CDR2 YFSETQ.

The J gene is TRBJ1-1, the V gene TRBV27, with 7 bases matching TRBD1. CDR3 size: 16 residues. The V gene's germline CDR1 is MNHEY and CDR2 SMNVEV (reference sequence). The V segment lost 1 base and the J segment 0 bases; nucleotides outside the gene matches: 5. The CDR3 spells CASSLYQGVMNTEAFF. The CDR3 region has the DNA TGTGCCAGCAGTTTATATCAGGGGGTAATGAACACTGAAGCTTTCTTT.

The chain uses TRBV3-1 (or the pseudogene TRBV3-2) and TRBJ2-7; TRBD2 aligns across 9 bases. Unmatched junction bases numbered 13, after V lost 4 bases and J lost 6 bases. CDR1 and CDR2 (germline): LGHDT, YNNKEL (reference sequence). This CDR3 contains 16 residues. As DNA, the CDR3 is TGTGCCAGCAGCCGAAGAGGGGCGGGAGGGCCGGCCGAGCAGTACTTC. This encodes CASSRRGAGGPAEQYF.

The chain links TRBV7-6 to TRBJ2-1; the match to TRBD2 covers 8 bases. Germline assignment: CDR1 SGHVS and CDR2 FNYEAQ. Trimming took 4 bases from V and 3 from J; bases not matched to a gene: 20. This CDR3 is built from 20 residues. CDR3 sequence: CASSSLTPLEAGAVYNEQFF. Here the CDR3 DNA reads TGTGCCAGCAGCTCACTTACCCCCTTAGAAGCGGGGGCGGTCTACAATGAGCAGTTCTTC.

The DNA for the CDR3 is TGTGCCAGCACTGAACTCTACACCGGGGAGCTGTTTTTT. Translated: CASTELYTGELFF. The chain has TRBV7-9 and TRBJ2-2, with no clear D. CDR3 length equals 13 residues. Trimming pared 7 bases from V and 3 bases from J, leaving 9 bases between. The V gene's germline CDR1 is SEHNR and CDR2 FQNEAQ (reference sequence). Supplemented by reference TRBV7-9 and TRBJ2-2, the full variable domain reads DTGVSQNPRHKITKRGQNVTFRCDPISEHNRLYWYRQTLGQGPEFLTYFQNEAQLEKSRLLSDRFSAERPKGSFSTLEIQRTEQGDSAMYLCASTELYTGELFFGEGSRLTVL.

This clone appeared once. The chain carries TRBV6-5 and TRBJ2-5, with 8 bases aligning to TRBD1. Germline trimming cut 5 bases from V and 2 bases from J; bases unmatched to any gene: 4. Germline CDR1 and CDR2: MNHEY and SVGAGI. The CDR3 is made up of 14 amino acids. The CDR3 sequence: CASSRGTGQETQYF. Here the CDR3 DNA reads TGTGCCAGCAGTCGAGGGACAGGACAAGAGACCCAGTACTTC.

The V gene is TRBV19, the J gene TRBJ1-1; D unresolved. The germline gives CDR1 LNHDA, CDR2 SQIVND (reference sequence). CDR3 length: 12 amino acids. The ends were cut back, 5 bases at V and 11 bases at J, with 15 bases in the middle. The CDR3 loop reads CASSPRREVAFF. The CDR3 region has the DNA TGTGCCAGTAGTCCTCGACGGGAGGTGGCTTTCTTT.

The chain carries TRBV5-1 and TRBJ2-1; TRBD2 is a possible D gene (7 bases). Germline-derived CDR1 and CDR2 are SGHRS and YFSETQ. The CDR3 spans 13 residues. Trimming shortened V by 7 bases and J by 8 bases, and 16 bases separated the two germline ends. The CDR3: CASFIGGADEQFF. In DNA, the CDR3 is TGCGCCAGCTTTATAGGGGGGGCGGATGAGCAGTTCTTC.

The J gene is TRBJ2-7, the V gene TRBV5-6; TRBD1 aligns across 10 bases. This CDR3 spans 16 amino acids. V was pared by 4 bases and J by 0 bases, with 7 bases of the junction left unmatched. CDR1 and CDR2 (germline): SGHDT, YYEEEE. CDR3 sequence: CASSPPGTGVSYEQYF. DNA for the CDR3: TGTGCCAGCAGCCCCCCCGGGACAGGGGTCTCCTACGAGCAGTACTTC.

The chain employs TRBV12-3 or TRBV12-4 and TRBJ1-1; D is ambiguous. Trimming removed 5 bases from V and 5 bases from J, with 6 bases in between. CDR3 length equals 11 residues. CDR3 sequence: CASSPSTEAFF. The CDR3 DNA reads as TGTGCCAGCAGTCCCTCTACTGAAGCTTTCTTT.

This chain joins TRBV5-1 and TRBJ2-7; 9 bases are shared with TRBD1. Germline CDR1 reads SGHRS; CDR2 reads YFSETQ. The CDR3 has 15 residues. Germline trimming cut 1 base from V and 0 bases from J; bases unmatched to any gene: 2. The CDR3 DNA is TGCGCCAGCAGCTTGCCACAGGGGGCCTCCTACGAGCAGTACTTC. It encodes CASSLPQGASYEQYF.

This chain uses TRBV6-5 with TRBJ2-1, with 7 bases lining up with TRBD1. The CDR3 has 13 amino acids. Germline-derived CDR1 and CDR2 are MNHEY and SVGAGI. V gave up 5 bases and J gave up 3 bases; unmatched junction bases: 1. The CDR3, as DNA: TGTGCCAGCAGTAGGACAGGCTACAATGAGCAGTTCTTC. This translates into CASSRTGYNEQFF.

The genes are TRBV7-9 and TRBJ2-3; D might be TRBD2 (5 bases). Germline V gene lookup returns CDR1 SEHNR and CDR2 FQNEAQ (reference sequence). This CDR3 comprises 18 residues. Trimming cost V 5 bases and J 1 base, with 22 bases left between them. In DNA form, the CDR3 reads TGTGCCAGCAGCCTACCCCTCGGACTGGCGGGCGGCACAGATACGCAGTATTTT. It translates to CASSLPLGLAGGTDTQYF. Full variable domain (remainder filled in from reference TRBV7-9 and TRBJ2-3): DTGVSQNPRHKITKRGQNVTFRCDPISEHNRLYWYRQTLGQGPEFLTYFQNEAQLEKSRLLSDRFSAERPKGSFSTLEIQRTEQGDSAMYLCASSLPLGLAGGTDTQYFGPGTRLTVL.

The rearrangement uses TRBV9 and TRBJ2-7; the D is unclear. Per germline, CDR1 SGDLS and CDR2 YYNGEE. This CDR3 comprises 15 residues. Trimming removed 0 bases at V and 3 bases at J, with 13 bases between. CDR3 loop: CASSVDSSPNYEQYF. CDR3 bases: TGTGCCAGCAGCGTAGATAGTTCCCCCAACTACGAGCAGTACTTC.

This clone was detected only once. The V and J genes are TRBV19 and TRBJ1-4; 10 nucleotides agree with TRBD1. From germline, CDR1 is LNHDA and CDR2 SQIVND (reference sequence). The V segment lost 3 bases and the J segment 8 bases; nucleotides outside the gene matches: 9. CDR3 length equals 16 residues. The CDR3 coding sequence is TGTGCCAGTAGTATCCATACCGGGACAGGGGCGGAAAAACTGTTTTTT. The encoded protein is CASSIHTGTGAEKLFF.

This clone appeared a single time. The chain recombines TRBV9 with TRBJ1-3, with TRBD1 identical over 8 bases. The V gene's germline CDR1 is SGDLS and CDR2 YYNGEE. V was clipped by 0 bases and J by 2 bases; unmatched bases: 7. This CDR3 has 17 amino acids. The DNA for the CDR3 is TGTGCCAGCAGCGTAGCCTCCGAGACAGGGGCTGGAAACACCATATATTTT. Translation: CASSVASETGAGNTIYF.

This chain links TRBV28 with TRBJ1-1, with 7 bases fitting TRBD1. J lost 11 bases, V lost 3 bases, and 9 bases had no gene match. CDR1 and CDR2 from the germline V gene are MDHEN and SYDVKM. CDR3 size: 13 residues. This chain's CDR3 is CASSFQQGGGAFF. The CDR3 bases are TGTGCCAGCAGTTTCCAGCAGGGGGGAGGGGCTTTCTTT. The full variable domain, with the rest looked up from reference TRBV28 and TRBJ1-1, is DVKVTQSSRYLVKRTGEKVFLECVQDMDHENMFWYRQDPGLGLRLIYFSYDVKMKEKGDIPEGYSVSREKKERFSLILESASTNQTSMYLCASSFQQGGGAFFGQGTRLTVV.

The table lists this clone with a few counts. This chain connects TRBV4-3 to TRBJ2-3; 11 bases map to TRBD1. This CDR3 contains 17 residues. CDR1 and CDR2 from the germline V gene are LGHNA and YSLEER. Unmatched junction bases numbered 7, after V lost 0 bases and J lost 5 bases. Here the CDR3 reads CASSQDRDRGDGDTQYF. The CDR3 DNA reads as TGCGCCAGCAGCCAAGATCGGGACAGGGGGGACGGAGATACGCAGTATTTT.